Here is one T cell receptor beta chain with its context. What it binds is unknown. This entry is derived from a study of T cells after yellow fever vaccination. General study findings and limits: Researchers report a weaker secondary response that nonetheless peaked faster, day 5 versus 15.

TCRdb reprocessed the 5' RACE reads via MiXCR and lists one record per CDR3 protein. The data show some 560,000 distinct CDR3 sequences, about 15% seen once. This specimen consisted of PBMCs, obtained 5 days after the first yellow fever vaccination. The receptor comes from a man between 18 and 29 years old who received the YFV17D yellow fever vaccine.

Written as DNA, the CDR3 is TGTGCCATCAGTGGGACAGGGTACAATGAGCAGTTCTTC. Translation gives CAISGTGYNEQFF. This rearrangement joins TRBV10-3 to TRBJ2-1, with 8 bases lining up with TRBD1. V lost 4 bases and J lost 4; bases outside the gene matches: 0. The CDR3 consists of 13 residues. Germline CDR1 and CDR2: ENHRY and SYGVKD.